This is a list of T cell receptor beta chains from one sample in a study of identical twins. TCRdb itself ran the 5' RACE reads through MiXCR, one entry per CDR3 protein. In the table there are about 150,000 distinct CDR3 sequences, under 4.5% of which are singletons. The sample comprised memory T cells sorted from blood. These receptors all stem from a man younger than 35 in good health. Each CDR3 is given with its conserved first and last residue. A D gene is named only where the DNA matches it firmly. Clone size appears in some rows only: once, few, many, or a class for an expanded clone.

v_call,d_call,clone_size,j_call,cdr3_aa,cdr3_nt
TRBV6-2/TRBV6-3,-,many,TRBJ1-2,CASRTTANYGYTF,TGTGCCAGCAGGACTACCGCAAACTATGGCTACACCTTC
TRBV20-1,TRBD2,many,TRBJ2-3,CSARLPGLATSTDTQYF,TGCAGTGCTAGGTTGCCGGGACTAGCAACTAGCACAGATACGCAGTATTTT
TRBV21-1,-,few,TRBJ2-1,CASSPLTSSYNEQFF,TGTGCCAGCAGCCCCTTAACCTCTTCCTACAATGAGCAGTTCTTC
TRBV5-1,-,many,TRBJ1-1,CASSEQGFGTEAFF,TGCGCCAGCAGCGAACAGGGTTTTGGCACTGAAGCTTTCTTT
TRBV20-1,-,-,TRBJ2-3,CSAQGLGATDTQYF,TGCAGTGCTCAGGGACTTGGGGCCACAGATACGCAGTATTTT
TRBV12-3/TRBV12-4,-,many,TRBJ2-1,CASSLQLNEQFF,TGTGCCAGCAGTTTACAACTAAATGAGCAGTTCTTC
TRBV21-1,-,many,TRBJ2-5,CASSKAIFPGFQETQYF,TGTGCCAGCAGCAAAGCAATTTTCCCGGGATTCCAAGAGACCCAGTACTTC
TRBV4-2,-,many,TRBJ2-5,CASSQDLGTQYF,TGTGCCAGCAGCCAGGACTTGGGGACCCAGTACTTC
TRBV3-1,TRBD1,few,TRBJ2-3,CASSLGTGVADTQYF,TGTGCCAGCAGCCTCGGGACAGGGGTAGCGGATACGCAGTATTTT
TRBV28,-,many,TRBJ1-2,CASKLQGQKSGYTF,TGTGCCAGCAAGCTACAGGGACAAAAATCTGGCTACACCTTC